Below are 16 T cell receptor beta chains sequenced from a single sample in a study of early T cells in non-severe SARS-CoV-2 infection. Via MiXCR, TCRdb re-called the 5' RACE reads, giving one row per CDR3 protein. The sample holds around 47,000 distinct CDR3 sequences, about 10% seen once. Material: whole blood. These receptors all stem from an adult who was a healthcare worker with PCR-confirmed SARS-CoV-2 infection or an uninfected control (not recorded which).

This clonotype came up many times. CDR3 DNA sequence: TGTGCCAGCAGTGGCGGTGGGGGTCTGACCGGGGAGCTGTTTTTT. It yields the protein CASSGGGGLTGELFF. This chain uses TRBV12-3 or TRBV12-4 with TRBJ2-2; D may correspond to TRBD1 or TRBD2 (5 bases each). Deletions cut 5 bases from V and 5 bases from J, with 15 bases between. The CDR3 has 15 residues.

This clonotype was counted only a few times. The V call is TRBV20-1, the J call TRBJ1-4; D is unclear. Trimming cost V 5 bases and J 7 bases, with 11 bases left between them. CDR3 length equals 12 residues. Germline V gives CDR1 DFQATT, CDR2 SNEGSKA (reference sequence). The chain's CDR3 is CSAWGVGEKLFF. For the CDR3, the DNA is TGCAGTGCTTGGGGAGTAGGTGAAAAACTGTTTTTT.

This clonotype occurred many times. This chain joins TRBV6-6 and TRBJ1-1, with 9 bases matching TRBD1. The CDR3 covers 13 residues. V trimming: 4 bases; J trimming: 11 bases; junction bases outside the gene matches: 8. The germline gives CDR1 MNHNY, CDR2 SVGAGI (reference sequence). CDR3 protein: CASSSGQGFKAFF. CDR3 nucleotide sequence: TGTGCCAGCAGTTCAGGACAGGGGTTTAAGGCTTTCTTT.

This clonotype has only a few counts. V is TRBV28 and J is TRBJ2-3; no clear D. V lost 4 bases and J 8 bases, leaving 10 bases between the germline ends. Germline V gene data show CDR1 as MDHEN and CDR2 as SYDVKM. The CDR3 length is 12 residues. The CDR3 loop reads CASSSSVRTQYF. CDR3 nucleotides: TGTGCCAGCAGTTCGTCGGTTCGTACGCAGTATTTT.

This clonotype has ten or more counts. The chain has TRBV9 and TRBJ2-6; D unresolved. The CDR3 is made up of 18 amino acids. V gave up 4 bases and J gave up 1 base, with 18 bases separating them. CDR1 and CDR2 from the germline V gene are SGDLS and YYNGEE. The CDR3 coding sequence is TGTGCCAGCAGCCTGACCCTGTTCTCGGAGTCTGGGGCCAACGTCCTGACTTTC. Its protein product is CASSLTLFSESGANVLTF.

The CDR3 sequence: CSAQGQGPSKQYF. DNA of the CDR3: TGCAGTGCTCAGGGACAGGGCCCCAGCAAGCAGTACTTC. The V gene is TRBV20-1, the J gene TRBJ2-7, with 9 bases aligning to TRBD1. Germline CDR1 is DFQATT and CDR2 is SNEGSKA (reference sequence). The ends lost 5 bases at V and 8 bases at J; junction bases unmatched: 10. This CDR3 spans 13 amino acids.

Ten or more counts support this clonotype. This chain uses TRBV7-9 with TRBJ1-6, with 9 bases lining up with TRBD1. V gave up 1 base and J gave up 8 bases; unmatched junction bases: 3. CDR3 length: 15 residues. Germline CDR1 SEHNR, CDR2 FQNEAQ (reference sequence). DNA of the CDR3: TGTGCCAGCAGCTTAGGGGACAGGGAGTATTCACCCCTCCACTTT. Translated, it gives CASSLGDREYSPLHF.

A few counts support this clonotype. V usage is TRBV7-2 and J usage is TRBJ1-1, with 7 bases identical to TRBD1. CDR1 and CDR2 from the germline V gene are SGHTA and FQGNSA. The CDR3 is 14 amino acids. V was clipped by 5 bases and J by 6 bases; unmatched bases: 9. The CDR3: CASSRSRGGAEAFF. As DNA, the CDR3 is TGTGCCAGCAGCCGTTCCAGGGGGGGAGCTGAAGCTTTCTTT. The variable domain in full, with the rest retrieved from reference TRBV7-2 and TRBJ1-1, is GAGVSQSPSNKVTEKGKDVELRCDPISGHTALYWYRQSLGQGLEFLIYFQGNSAPDKSGLPSDRFSAERTGGSVSTLTIQRTQQEDSAVYLCASSRSRGGAEAFFGQGTRLTVV.

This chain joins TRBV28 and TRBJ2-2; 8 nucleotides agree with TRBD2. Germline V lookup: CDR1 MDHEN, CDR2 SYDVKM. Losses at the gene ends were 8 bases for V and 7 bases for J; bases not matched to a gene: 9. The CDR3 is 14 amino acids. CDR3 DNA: TGTGCCAGCCGACTAGCGAGCTCAGTCGGGGAGCTGTTTTTT. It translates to CASRLASSVGELFF.

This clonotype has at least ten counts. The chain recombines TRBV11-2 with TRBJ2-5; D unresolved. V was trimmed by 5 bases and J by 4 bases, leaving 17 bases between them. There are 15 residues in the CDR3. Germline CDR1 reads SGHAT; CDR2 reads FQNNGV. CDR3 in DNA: TGTGCCAGCAGCCGAGACGGCCTGGCTGTAGAGACCCAGTACTTC. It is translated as CASSRDGLAVETQYF.

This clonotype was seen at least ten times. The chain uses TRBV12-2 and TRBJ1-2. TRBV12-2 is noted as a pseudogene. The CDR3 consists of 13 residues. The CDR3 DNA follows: TGTGCAAGTCGTCGAGACGAGGAGTATGGCTACACCTTC. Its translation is CASRRDEEYGYTF.

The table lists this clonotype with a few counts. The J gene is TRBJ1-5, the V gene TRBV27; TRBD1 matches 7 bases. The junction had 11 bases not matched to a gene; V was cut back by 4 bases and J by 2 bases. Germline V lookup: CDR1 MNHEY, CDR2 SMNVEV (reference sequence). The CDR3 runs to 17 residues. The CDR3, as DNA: TGTGCCAGCAGTTCCGGCCAGGGGGTTATCGGCAATCAGCCCCAGCATTTT. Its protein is CASSSGQGVIGNQPQHF.

In DNA, the CDR3 is TGCGCCAGCAGCTTGTCGGGGGCGGGTGGAAACACCATATATTTT. Translating it yields CASSLSGAGGNTIYF. V is TRBV5-1 and J is TRBJ1-3; tentatively, D is TRBD1 (6 bases). Germline-derived CDR1 and CDR2 are SGHRS and YFSETQ. The CDR3 has 15 residues. Between the trimmed V and J ends, which lost 1 base and 3 bases, there was a span of 11 bases. The whole variable domain, filled in from reference TRBV5-1 and TRBJ1-3, reads KAGVTQTPRYLIKTRGQQVTLSCSPISGHRSVSWYQQTPGQGLQFLFEYFSETQRNKGNFPGRFSGRQFSNSRSEMNVSTLELGDSALYLCASSLSGAGGNTIYFGEGSWLTVV.

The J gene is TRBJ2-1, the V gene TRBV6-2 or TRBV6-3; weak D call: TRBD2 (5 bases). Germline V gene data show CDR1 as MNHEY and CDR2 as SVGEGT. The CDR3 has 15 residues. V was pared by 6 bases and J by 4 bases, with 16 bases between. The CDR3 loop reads CASRGGLEWYNEQFF. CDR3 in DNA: TGTGCCAGCAGGGGCGGGCTGGAATGGTACAATGAGCAGTTCTTC.

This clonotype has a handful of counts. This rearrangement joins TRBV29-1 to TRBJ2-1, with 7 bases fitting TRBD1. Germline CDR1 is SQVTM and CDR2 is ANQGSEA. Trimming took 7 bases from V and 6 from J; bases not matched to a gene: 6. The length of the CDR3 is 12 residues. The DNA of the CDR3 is TGCAGCGACCGACAGGGATTCAATGAGCAGTTCTTC. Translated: CSDRQGFNEQFF.

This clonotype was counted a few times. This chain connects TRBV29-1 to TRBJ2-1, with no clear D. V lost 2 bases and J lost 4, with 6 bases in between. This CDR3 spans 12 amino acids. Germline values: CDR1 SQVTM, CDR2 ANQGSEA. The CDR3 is CSVERRYNEQFF. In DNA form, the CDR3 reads TGCAGCGTTGAACGTCGTTACAATGAGCAGTTCTTC.